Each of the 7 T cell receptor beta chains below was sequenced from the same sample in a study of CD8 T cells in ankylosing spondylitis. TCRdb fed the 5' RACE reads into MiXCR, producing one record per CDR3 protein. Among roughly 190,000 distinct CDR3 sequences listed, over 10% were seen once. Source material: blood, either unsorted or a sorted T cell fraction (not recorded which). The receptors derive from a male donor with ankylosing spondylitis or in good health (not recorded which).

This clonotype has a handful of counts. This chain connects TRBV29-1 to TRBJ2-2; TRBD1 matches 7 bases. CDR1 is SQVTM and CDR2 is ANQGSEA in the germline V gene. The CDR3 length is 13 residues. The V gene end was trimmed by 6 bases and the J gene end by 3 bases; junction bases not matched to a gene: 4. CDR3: CSVKGADTGELFF. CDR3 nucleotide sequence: TGCAGCGTGAAGGGGGCGGACACCGGGGAGCTGTTTTTT.

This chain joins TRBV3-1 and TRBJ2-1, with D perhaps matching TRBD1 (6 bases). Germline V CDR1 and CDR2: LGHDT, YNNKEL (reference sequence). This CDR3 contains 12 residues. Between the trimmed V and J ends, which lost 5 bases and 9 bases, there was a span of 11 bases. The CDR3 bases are TGTGCCAGCAGCAGTCAAGGGGGTGAGCAGTTCTTC. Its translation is CASSSQGGEQFF.

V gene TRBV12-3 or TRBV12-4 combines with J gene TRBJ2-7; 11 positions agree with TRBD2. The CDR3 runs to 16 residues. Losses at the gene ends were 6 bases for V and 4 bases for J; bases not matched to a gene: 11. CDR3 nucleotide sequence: TGTGCCAGCAGCCGAGGACTAGCGGGCGCCCAATACGAGCAGTACTTC. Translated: CASSRGLAGAQYEQYF.

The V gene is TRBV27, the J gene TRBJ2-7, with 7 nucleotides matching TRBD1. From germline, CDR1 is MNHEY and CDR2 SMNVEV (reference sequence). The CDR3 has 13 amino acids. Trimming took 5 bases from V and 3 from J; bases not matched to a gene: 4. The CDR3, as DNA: TGTGCCAGCAGTAGGGGACAGTTCTACGAGCAGTACTTC. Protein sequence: CASSRGQFYEQYF.

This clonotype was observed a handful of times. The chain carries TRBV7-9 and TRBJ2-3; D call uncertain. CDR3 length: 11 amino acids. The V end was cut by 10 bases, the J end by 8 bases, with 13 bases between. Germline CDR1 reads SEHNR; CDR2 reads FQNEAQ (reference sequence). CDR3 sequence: CATTDNPTQYF. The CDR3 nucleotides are TGTGCCACCACCGATAACCCTACGCAGTATTTT.

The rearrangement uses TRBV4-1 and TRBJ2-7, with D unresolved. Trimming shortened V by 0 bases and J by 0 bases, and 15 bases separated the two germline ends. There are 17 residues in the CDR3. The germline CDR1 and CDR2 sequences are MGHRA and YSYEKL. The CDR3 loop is CASSQESARKSSYEQYF. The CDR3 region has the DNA TGCGCCAGCAGCCAAGAATCAGCGAGGAAGAGCTCCTACGAGCAGTACTTC.

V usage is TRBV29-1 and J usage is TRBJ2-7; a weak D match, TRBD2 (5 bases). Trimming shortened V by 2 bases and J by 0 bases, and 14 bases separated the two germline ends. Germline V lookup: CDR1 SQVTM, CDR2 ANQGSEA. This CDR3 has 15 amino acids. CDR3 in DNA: TGCAGCGTTGAAATGAGGGCCGTTAGCTCCTACGAGCAGTACTTC. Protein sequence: CSVEMRAVSSYEQYF.